Sequencing of this T cell receptor beta chain was carried out in a study of CD8 T cells in ankylosing spondylitis. Study-wide results and caveats: Matched synovial fluid from ankylosing spondylitis patients was reported to be enriched for disease-linked clones. A TCR beta motif of about eight highly homologous variants appeared characteristic of ankylosing spondylitis blood. Earlier studies detected some motif variants in reactive arthritis synovial fluid and blood. A CD8+ phenotype characterized the disease-linked clones, which were relatively rare in peripheral blood.

The table lists this clonotype with many counts. Its specificity is unknown. TCR beta libraries were made by quantitative 5'-RACE with molecular barcodes. One entry per CDR3 protein results from TCRdb running MiXCR on the 5' RACE reads. Here the sample spans more than 400,000 distinct CDR3 sequences, approximately 5% being singletons. Losses at the gene ends were 6 bases for V and 4 bases for J; bases not matched to a gene: 17. Germline-derived CDR1 and CDR2 are MNHNS and SASEGT. This CDR3 contains 18 residues. The sequence was obtained from a male donor with ankylosing spondylitis. Sequencing was done on a sample of blood, either unsorted or a sorted T cell fraction (not recorded which). The chain recombines TRBV6-1 with TRBJ2-3, with TRBD2 matching over 9 bases. CDR3 bases: TGTGCCAGCAGCCACCTCGCGCGAGGCGGGAGGGCCCCAGATACGCAGTATTTT. This sequence encodes CASSHLARGGRAPDTQYF.